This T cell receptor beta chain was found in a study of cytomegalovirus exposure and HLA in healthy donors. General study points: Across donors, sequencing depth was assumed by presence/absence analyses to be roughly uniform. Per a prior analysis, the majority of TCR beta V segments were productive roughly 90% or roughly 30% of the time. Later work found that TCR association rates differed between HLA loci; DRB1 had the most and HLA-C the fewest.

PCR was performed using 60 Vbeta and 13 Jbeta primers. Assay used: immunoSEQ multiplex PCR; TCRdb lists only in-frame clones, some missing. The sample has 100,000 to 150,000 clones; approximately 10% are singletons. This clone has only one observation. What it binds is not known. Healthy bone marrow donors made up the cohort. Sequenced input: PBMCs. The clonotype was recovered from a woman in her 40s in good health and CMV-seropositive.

The CDR3 nucleotides are TGTGCCAGTACCCCGGACAGAACTTATAGCAATCAGCCCCAGCATTTT. This sequence encodes CASTPDRTYSNQPQHF. The V call is TRBV19, the J call TRBJ1-5; a possible D gene is TRBD1 (6 bases). This CDR3 spans 16 amino acids. Germline values: CDR1 LNHDA, CDR2 SQIVND (reference sequence). The germline V and J ends were trimmed by 7 bases and 0 bases, with 16 bases remaining between them.